The 4 T cell receptor beta chains below were found in one sample sequenced in a study of blood T cell repertoires in COVID-19. TCRdb's copy holds only in-frame clones and misses some; the assay was immunoSEQ multiplex PCR. This sample yields about 130,000 clones, of which about 85% are seen a single time; approximately 3.5% belongs to the top ten. Sequenced input: peripheral blood. The origin of the receptors is a woman of 80 years or more with COVID-19, enrolled during active disease.

The V gene is TRBV7-8, the J gene TRBJ1-5, with TRBD1 as a possible D gene (6 bases). The V gene's germline CDR1 is SGHVS and CDR2 FQNEAQ. The ends were cut back, 1 base at V and 6 bases at J, with 16 bases in the middle. CDR3 length: 16 amino acids. The CDR3 coding sequence is TGTGCCAGCAGCTTAGTAGGCAGGGGAATATTTCAGCCCCAGCATTTT. This sequence encodes CASSLVGRGIFQPQHF.

V and J are TRBV2 and TRBJ1-5; 9 bases match TRBD1. Germline V CDR1 and CDR2: SNHLY, FYNNEI. This CDR3 has 13 amino acids. CDR3 nucleotides: TGTGCTAGCGGGGACAGGGTGAATCAGCCCCAGCATTTT. Its translation: CASGDRVNQPQHF.

The chain is built from TRBV7-2 and TRBJ2-5, with D unresolved. V was pared by 5 bases and J by 3 bases, with 4 bases between. Germline V gene lookup returns CDR1 SGHTA and CDR2 FQGNSA. CDR3 length: 11 amino acids. CDR3 DNA: TGTGCCAGCAGCCCAAAAGAGACCCAGTACTTC. Translated: CASSPKETQYF.

The V gene is TRBV21-1, the J gene TRBJ1-2. TRBV21-1 represents a pseudogene. The CDR3 runs 15 residues. The CDR3 DNA is TGTGCCAGCCCCGTGTGGGCGGGCGGTTGGTTTGGCTACACCTTC. Protein product: CASPVWAGGWFGYTF.